This TCR beta chain is drawn from a study of blood T cells in healthy people across ages. A second roughly 6 to 11 cycle PCR used barcoded and J-beta primers. TCRdb re-derived calls from the 5' RACE reads in MiXCR, one entry per CDR3 protein. Among fewer than 1,000,000 distinct CDR3 sequences, around 45% were seen once, and the ten largest hold around 18%. Regarding this clonotype: Its antigen is currently unknown.

Findings and limits, study-wide: Older age coincided with a roughly linear decline in TCR beta diversity per million T cells.

V lost 6 bases and J lost 4; bases outside the gene matches: 8. This CDR3 comprises 14 residues. This clonotype was sampled from a man of 80 years or more in good health. The chain combines TRBV12-3 or TRBV12-4 with TRBJ2-5; 7 bases match TRBD2. The sequencing input was blood. DNA for the CDR3: TGTGCCAGCAGGCCAACCTCTAGCGGAGAGACCCAGTACTTC. This sequence encodes CASRPTSSGETQYF.